Each of the 20 T cell receptor beta chains below was sequenced from the same sample in a study of identifying expanded T cells in peripheral blood. TCRdb's table, derived via immunoSEQ multiplex PCR, lists solely in-frame clones and lacks some. The sample lists about 90,000 clones, approximately 86% seen once, with 4.5% to 7% in the top ten. Sequenced input: blood. The origin of the receptors is a person between 18 and 75 years old in good health.

The chain carries TRBV11-2 and TRBJ1-2, with D tentatively TRBD1 (6 bases). Germline CDR1 is SGHAT and CDR2 is FQNNGV. The CDR3 has 16 amino acids. V shed 1 base and J shed 2 bases, with 14 bases lying between them. CDR3 sequence (DNA): TGTGCCAGCAGCTTAGCTCTCGACAGGCCAAACTATGGCTACACCTTC. It is translated as CASSLALDRPNYGYTF.

The gene calls are TRBV13 and TRBJ2-3, with TRBD2 matching 9 bases. CDR3 length equals 19 residues. V was pared by 0 bases and J by 3 bases, with 13 bases of the junction left unmatched. CDR1 is PRHDT, CDR2 FYEKMQ, per germline (reference sequence). As DNA, the CDR3 is TGTGCCAGCAGCTTAGGCTCCTTCTATAGCGGGGGAGGAACAGATACGCAGTATTTT. Its protein is CASSLGSFYSGGGTDTQYF.

The chain carries TRBV12-5 and TRBJ2-5; tentatively, D is TRBD2 (7 bases). This CDR3 region has 13 residues. V was pared by 6 bases and J by 5 bases, with 13 bases between. Germline assignment: CDR1 LGHNT and CDR2 FRNRAP. CDR3 sequence (DNA): TGTGCTAGTGGCTTACAGGGAGGGGAGACCCAGTACTTC. Its translation is CASGLQGGETQYF.

The rearrangement links TRBV4-1 to TRBJ2-7, with D perhaps matching TRBD2 (5 bases). CDR1 and CDR2 from the germline V gene are MGHRA and YSYEKL. The CDR3 contains 14 residues. The germline V and J ends were trimmed by 0 bases and 9 bases, with 15 bases remaining between them. CDR3 in DNA: TGCGCCAGCAGCCAAGATCCGTTTTCCCGGGGGCAGTACTTC. This encodes CASSQDPFSRGQYF.

The CDR3 loop is CASSSYLGTYEQYF. DNA for the CDR3: TGTGCCAGCAGCTCTTACCTGGGAACCTACGAGCAGTACTTC. The chain links TRBV7-2 to TRBJ2-7; D remains ambiguous. CDR3 length: 14 residues. The germline CDR1 and CDR2 sequences are SGHTA and FQGNSA. The V end lost 4 bases, the J end lost 2 bases, and 12 bases lay between the germline ends.

This clone came up a few times. The J gene is TRBJ1-3, the V gene TRBV5-1; D gene uncertain. Trimming cost V 5 bases and J 0 bases, with 12 bases left between them. Per the germline V gene, CDR1 is SGHRS and CDR2 is YFSETQ. The CDR3 covers 15 residues. This CDR3 reads CASRPDGFSGNTIYF. The CDR3 DNA reads TGCGCCAGCAGACCCGACGGATTCTCTGGAAACACCATATATTTT.

The rearrangement joins TRBV5-5 to TRBJ2-7; D ambiguous. V was trimmed by 1 base and J by 4 bases, leaving 9 bases between them. The CDR3 consists of 13 residues. Germline values: CDR1 SGHKS, CDR2 YYEKEE (reference sequence). The CDR3 DNA follows: TGTGCCAGCAGCTTGAGAGCCGGTTACGAGCAGTACTTC. Its translation: CASSLRAGYEQYF.

The CDR3: CASSEKRQGARNEQYF. The CDR3, as DNA: TGTGCCAGCAGTGAGAAAAGACAGGGGGCGAGGAACGAGCAGTACTTC. The chain is built from TRBV2 and TRBJ2-7; 10 nucleotides match TRBD1. The CDR3 is 16 residues long. Trimming removed 3 bases from V and 5 bases from J; junction bases left unmatched: 10. Germline V CDR1 and CDR2: SNHLY, FYNNEI.

The gene calls are TRBV4-1 and TRBJ1-5; D call uncertain. With 4 bases removed from V and 5 bases from J, the gap between germline ends came to 12 bases. CDR1 is MGHRA and CDR2 is YSYEKL in the germline V gene. The CDR3 is made up of 14 amino acids. In nucleotides, the CDR3 is TGCGCCAGCAGCCGCACAAGAAACGATCAGCCCCAGCATTTT. Its protein product is CASSRTRNDQPQHF.

The chain couples TRBV19 to TRBJ1-4; 9 bases fit TRBD1. CDR1 and CDR2 (germline): LNHDA, SQIVND (reference sequence). This CDR3 comprises 15 residues. V dropped 7 bases and J dropped 6; count of bases not matched to a gene: 9. CDR3 protein: CASNSHRGQYEKLFF. DNA for the CDR3: TGTGCCAGTAATAGTCACAGGGGGCAGTATGAAAAACTGTTTTTT. The complete variable domain, with remaining parts taken from reference TRBV19 and TRBJ1-4, reads DGGITQSPKYLFRKEGQNVTLSCEQNLNHDAMYWYRQDPGQGLRLIYYSQIVNDFQKGDIAEGYSVSREKKESFPLTVTSAQKNPTAFYLCASNSHRGQYEKLFFGSGTQLSVL.

This sequence joins TRBV14 and TRBJ2-7; the D is unclear. Deletions cut 1 base from V and 2 bases from J, with 18 bases between. Germline V gives CDR1 SGHDN, CDR2 FVKESK. CDR3 size: 17 residues. The CDR3 nucleotides read TGTGCCAGCAGCCAAGCTTCCGGCGACCCTAGTGCCTACGAGCAGTACTTC. This encodes CASSQASGDPSAYEQYF.

V gene TRBV19 combines with J gene TRBJ2-5; D remains ambiguous. Germline assignment: CDR1 LNHDA and CDR2 SQIVND (reference sequence). Trimming left V 10 bases short and J 4 bases short, with 19 bases between. This CDR3 has 14 residues. The CDR3 loop reads CATTARSVGETQYF. As DNA, the CDR3 is TGTGCCACCACTGCCCGATCGGTCGGAGAGACCCAGTACTTC.

CDR3 in amino acids: CASSLGNSGVNEQFF. CDR3 DNA: TGTGCCAGCAGCCTTGGTAATTCGGGAGTAAATGAGCAGTTCTTC. The chain uses TRBV27 and TRBJ2-1, with a tentative D call TRBD2 (6 bases). The germline CDR1 and CDR2 sequences are MNHEY and SMNVEV (reference sequence). The CDR3 sequence is 15 residues long. V gave up 6 bases and J gave up 7 bases, with 19 bases separating them.

V is TRBV9 and J is TRBJ2-4; 7 bases agree with TRBD2. CDR1 and CDR2 (germline): SGDLS, YYNGEE. The trim removed 0 bases at V and 5 bases at J, leaving 5 bases unmatched. CDR3 length: 15 residues. The CDR3, as DNA: TGTGCCAGCAGCGTAGCTACGGGGGGACAAAACATTCAGTACTTC. The encoded protein is CASSVATGGQNIQYF.

This clone showed up just once. This chain joins TRBV19 and TRBJ2-3; D might be TRBD2 (7 bases). This CDR3 contains 17 residues. With 3 bases removed from V and 2 bases from J, the gap between germline ends came to 18 bases. Germline lookup yields CDR1 LNHDA and CDR2 SQIVND (reference sequence). The CDR3 region has the DNA TGTGCCAGTAGTATTGATGGACGGGGGGCTACCACAGATACGCAGTATTTT. Its protein product is CASSIDGRGATTDTQYF.

This chain uses TRBV7-2 with TRBJ2-7; TRBD2 agrees at 16 bases. Germline assignment: CDR1 SGHTA and CDR2 FQGNSA. Trimming removed 5 bases from V and 4 bases from J; junction bases left unmatched: 8. The CDR3 loop spans 17 amino acids. CDR3 sequence: CASSPPGLAGGPYEQYF. CDR3 DNA: TGTGCCAGCAGCCCACCGGGACTAGCGGGGGGGCCGTACGAGCAGTACTTC. Full variable domain (outside the CDR3, taken from reference TRBV7-2 and TRBJ2-7): GAGVSQSPSNKVTEKGKDVELRCDPISGHTALYWYRQSLGQGLEFLIYFQGNSAPDKSGLPSDRFSAERTGGSVSTLTIQRTQQEDSAVYLCASSPPGLAGGPYEQYFGPGTRLTVT.

The CDR3 loop reads CASSLGRELNTGELFF. CDR3 coding DNA: TGTGCCAGCAGCTTGGGTAGGGAATTGAACACCGGGGAGCTGTTTTTT. The rearrangement joins TRBV5-4 to TRBJ2-2; no clear D. Germline CDR1 reads SGHNT; CDR2 reads YYREEE (reference sequence). This CDR3 has 16 amino acids. The V and J ends lost 0 bases and 1 base respectively, with 10 bases between them.

The V call is TRBV11-3, the J call TRBJ1-1, with no clear D. CDR1 is SGHNT and CDR2 is YENEEA in the germline V gene. The CDR3 extends over 12 amino acids. Trimming cost V 7 bases and J 3 bases, with 9 bases left between them. CDR3 nucleotides: TGTGCCAGCACCTCTTTCGACACTGAAGCTTTCTTT. It is translated as CASTSFDTEAFF.

The chain joins TRBV7-8 to TRBJ2-7, with D perhaps matching TRBD1 (5 bases). V was shortened by 1 base and J by 4 bases, with 11 bases between the two germline ends. The CDR3 contains 14 residues. The germline gives CDR1 SGHVS, CDR2 FQNEAQ. The CDR3 loop is CASSLGSQGYEQYF. The CDR3, as DNA: TGTGCCAGCAGCTTAGGCTCGCAGGGTTACGAGCAGTACTTC.

V gene TRBV30 combines with J gene TRBJ2-7; D unclear. Germline V CDR1 and CDR2: GTSNPN, SVGIG (reference sequence). V was trimmed by 0 bases and J by 3 bases, leaving 9 bases between them. This CDR3 is 13 amino acids long. The CDR3 DNA reads as TGTGCCTGGAGTGTATCCCCCCTCTACGAGCAGTACTTC. This translates into CAWSVSPLYEQYF.